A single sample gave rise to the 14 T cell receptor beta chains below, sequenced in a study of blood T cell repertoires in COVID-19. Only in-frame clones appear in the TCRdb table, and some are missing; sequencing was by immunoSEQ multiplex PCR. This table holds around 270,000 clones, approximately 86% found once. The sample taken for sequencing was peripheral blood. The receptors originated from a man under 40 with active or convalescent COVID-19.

The CDR3 DNA sequence: TGTGCCAGCAGTGACCGCACTAGCGGGGGGGCCCGCAATGAGCAGTTCTTC. As protein: CASSDRTSGGARNEQFF. The gene calls are TRBV6-1 and TRBJ2-1; 13 nucleotides match TRBD2. Germline CDR1 and CDR2: MNHNS and SASEGT. The CDR3 has 17 amino acids. V trimming: 3 bases; J trimming: 6 bases; junction bases outside the gene matches: 8.

The CDR3 loop is CASSLGPAQGSGGYTF. The CDR3 region has the DNA TGTGCCAGCAGCTTGGGACCCGCACAGGGTTCTGGCGGCTACACCTTC. This chain links TRBV5-5 with TRBJ1-2; D may be TRBD1 (6 bases). This CDR3 contains 16 residues. V gave up 0 bases and J gave up 8 bases, with 20 bases separating them. Germline assignment: CDR1 SGHKS and CDR2 YYEKEE (reference sequence).

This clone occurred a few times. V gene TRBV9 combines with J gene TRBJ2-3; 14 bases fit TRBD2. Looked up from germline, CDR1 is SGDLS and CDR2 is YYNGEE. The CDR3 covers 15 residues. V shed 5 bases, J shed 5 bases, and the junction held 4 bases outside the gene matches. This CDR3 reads CASREGLAGGDTQYF. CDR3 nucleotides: TGTGCCAGCAGAGAAGGACTAGCGGGGGGAGATACGCAGTATTTT.

The CDR3 reads CASSSTGVRNEKLFF. For the CDR3, the DNA is TGTGCCAGCTCATCCACAGGGGTCAGGAATGAAAAACTGTTTTTT. J is TRBJ1-4 and V is TRBV18; TRBD1 matches 7 bases. V trimming: 5 bases; J trimming: 5 bases; junction bases outside the gene matches: 8. Germline V gene sequence: CDR1 KGHSH, CDR2 LQKENI. The CDR3 covers 15 residues.

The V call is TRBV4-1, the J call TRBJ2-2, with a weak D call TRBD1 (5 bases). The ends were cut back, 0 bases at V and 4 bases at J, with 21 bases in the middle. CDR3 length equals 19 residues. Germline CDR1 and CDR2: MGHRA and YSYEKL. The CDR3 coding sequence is TGCGCCAGCAGCCAAGAGGGGCAGTTCATTTCCGTGGGCACCGGGGAGCTGTTTTTT. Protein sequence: CASSQEGQFISVGTGELFF.

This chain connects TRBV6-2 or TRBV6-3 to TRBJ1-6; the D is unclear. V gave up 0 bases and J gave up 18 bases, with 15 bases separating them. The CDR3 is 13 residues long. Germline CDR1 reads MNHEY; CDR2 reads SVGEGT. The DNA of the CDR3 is TGTGCCAGCAGTTACTCTGTGGGCGCAAACGCCCACTTT. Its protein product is CASSYSVGANAHF.

The CDR3 protein is CSASRASGGSGELFF. CDR3 coding DNA: TGCAGTGCTAGTCGGGCTAGCGGGGGGTCCGGGGAGCTGTTTTTT. The gene calls are TRBV20-1 and TRBJ2-2; 11 bases align to TRBD2. CDR1 DFQATT and CDR2 SNEGSKA come from the germline V gene (reference sequence). Germline trimming cut 3 bases from V and 6 bases from J; bases unmatched to any gene: 6. The CDR3 is 15 residues long.

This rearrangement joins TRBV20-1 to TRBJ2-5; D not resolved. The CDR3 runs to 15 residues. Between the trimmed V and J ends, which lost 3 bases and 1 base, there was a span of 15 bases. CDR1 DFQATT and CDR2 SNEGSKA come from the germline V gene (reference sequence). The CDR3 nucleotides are TGCAGTGCTAGTGGTGCGTTTGCCACCCAAGAGACCCAGTACTTC. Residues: CSASGAFATQETQYF.

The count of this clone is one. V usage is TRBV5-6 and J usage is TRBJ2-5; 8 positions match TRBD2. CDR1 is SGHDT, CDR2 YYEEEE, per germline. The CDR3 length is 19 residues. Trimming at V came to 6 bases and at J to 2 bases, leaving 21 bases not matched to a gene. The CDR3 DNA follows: TGTGCCAGCACCACCCCCCGGGGGCTTAGCGGGGCCAAGCAAGAGACCCAGTACTTC. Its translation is CASTTPRGLSGAKQETQYF.

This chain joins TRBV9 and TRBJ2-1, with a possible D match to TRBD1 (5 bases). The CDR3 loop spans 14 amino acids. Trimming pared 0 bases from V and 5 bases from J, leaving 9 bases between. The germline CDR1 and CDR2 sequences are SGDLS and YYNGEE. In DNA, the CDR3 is TGTGCCAGCAGCGTAGAGCACAGGAACAATGAGCAGTTCTTC. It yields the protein CASSVEHRNNEQFF. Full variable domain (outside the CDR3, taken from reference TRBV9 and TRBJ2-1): DSGVTQTPKHLITATGQRVTLRCSPRSGDLSVYWYQQSLDQGLQFLIQYYNGEERAKGNILERFSAQQFPDLHSELNLSSLELGDSALYFCASSVEHRNNEQFFGPGTRLTVL.

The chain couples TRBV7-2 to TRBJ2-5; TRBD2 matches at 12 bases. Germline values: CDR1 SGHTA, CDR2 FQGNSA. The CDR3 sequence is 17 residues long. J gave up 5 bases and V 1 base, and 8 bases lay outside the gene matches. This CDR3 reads CASSLGVLAGGRETQYF. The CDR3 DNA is TGTGCCAGCAGCTTAGGAGTTCTAGCGGGGGGGCGGGAGACCCAGTACTTC.

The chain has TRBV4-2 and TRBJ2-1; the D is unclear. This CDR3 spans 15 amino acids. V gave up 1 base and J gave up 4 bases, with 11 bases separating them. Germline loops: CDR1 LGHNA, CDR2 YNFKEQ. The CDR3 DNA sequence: TGTGCCAGCAGCCAAGTACGACAAAAGTACAATGAGCAGTTCTTC. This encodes CASSQVRQKYNEQFF.

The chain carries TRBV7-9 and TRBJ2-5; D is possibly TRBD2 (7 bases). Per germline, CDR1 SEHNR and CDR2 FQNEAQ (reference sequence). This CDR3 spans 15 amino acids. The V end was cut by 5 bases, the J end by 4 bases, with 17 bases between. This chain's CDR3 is CASSNTGGVLETQYF. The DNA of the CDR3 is TGTGCCAGCAGCAACACGGGGGGCGTTTTAGAGACCCAGTACTTC.

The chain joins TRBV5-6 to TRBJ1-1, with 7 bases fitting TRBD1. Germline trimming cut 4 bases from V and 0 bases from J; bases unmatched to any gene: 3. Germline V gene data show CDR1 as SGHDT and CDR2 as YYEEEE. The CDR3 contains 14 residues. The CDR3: CASSADRLNTEAFF. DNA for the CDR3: TGTGCCAGCAGCGCGGACAGGCTGAACACTGAAGCTTTCTTT.